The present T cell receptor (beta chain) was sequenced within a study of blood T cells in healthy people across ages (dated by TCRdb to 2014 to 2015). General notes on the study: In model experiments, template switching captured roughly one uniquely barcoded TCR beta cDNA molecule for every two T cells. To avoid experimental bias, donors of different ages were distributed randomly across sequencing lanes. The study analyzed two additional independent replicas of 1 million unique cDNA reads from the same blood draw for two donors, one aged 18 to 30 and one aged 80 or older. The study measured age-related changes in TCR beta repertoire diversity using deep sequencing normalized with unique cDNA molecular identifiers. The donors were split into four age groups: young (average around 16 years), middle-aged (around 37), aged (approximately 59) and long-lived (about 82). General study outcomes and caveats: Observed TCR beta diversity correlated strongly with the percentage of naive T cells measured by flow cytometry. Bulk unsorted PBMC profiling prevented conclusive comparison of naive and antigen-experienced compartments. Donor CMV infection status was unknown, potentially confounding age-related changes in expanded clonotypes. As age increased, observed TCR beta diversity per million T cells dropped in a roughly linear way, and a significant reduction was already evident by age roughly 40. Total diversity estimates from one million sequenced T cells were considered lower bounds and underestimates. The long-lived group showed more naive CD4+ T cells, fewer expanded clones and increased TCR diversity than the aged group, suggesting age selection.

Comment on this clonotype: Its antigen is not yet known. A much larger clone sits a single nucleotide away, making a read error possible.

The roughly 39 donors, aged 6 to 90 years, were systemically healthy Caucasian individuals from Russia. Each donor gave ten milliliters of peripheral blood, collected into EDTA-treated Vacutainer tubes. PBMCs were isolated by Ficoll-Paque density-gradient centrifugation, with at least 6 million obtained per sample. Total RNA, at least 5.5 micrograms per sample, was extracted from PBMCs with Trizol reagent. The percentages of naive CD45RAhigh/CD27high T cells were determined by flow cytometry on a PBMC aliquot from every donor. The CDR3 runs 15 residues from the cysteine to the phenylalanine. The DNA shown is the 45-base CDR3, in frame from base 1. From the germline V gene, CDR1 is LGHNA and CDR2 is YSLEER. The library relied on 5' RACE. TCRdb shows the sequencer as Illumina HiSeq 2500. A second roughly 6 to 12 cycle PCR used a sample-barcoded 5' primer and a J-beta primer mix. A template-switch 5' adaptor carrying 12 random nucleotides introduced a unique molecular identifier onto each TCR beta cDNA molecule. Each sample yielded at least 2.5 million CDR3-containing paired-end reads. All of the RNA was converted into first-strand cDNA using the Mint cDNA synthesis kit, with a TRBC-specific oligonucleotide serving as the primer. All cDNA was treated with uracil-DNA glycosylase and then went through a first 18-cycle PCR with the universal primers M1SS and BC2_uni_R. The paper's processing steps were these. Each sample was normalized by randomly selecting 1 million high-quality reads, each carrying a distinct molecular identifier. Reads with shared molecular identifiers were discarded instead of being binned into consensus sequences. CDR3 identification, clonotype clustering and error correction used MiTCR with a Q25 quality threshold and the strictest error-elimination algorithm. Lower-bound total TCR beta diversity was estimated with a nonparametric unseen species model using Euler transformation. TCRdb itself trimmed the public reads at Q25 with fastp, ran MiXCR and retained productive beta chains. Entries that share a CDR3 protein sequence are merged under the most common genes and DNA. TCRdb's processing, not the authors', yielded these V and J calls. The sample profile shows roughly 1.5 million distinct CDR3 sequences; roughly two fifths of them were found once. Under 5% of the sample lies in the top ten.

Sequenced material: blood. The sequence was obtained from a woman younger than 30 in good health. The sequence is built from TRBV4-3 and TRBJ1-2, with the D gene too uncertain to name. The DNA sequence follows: TGCGCCAGCGGCCAAGCACGGACGGTGAACTATGGCTACACCTTC. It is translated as CASGQARTVNYGYTF.